This note documents a single TCR beta chain sequence. The antigen is undetermined. The ends were cut back, 4 bases at V and 3 bases at J, with 12 bases in the middle. CDR3 size: 14 residues. Germline CDR1 LNHDA, CDR2 SQIVND (reference sequence). The treatment was: oral pan-JAK inhibitor, 5-10 mg twice daily. This sample was included in a study of CD8+ T cells in alopecia areata. Background on the study: The drug, oral tofacitinib, was given to treated patients at 5 to 10 mg twice daily. Study results and limitations: Many expanded lesional clones persisted in scalp and blood during tofacitinib. Scalp lesions, especially in alopecia totalis/universalis, had higher clonality than normal scalp.

cDNA prepared by RNA extraction and subsequent reverse transcription served as the template for sequencing. Measured with immunoSEQ multiplex PCR; TCRdb has only the in-frame clones, and not every one. The sample lists about 180,000 clones, 58% occurring once. The rearrangement uses TRBV19 and TRBJ2-5; D possibly corresponds to TRBD1 (6 bases). This receptor was obtained from a human donor with alopecia areata. The sample consisted of CD4+ T cells sorted from blood, taken at approximately week 61, from a patient treated with tofacitinib. The CDR3 protein is CASSTPNREETQYF. The CDR3, as DNA: TGTGCCAGTAGTACCCCAAACAGGGAAGAGACCCAGTACTTC.